These T cell receptor beta chains were read from a single sample in a study of blood T cell repertoires in COVID-19. TCRdb's copy holds only in-frame clones and misses some; the assay was immunoSEQ multiplex PCR. The repertoire consists of over 200,000 clones, with approximately 87% occurring once and the leading ten covering just over 2.5%. Sequencing was performed on peripheral blood. The receptors were gathered from a woman in her 70s with active or convalescent COVID-19. CDR3s include the opening cysteine and the closing phenylalanine or tryptophan. Fields, in order: J gene, V gene, clone size, D gene, CDR3 protein, CDR3 DNA. The D gene is left open where the match is weak. Clone size is shown for a subset of rows, as once, few, many or a class of expanded clone.

j_gene: TRBJ2-6; v_gene: TRBV5-4; abundance: NA; d_gene: NA; CDR3aa: CASSFSGANVLTF; CDR3nt: TGTGCCAGCAGCTTTTCGGGGGCCAACGTCCTGACTTTC
j_gene: TRBJ2-5; v_gene: TRBV7-8; abundance: NA; d_gene: NA; CDR3aa: CASSLSDPYQETQYF; CDR3nt: TGTGCCAGCAGCCTAAGCGATCCTTATCAAGAGACCCAGTACTTC
j_gene: TRBJ2-3; v_gene: TRBV3-1/TRBV3-2; abundance: NA; d_gene: NA; CDR3aa: CASSQLAAGALTDTQYF; CDR3nt: TGTGCCAGCAGCCAATTAGCGGCGGGGGCGCTTACAGATACGCAGTATTTT
j_gene: TRBJ2-3; v_gene: TRBV20-1; abundance: NA; d_gene: NA; CDR3aa: CSASTGGTDTQYF; CDR3nt: TGCAGTGCTAGTACGGGTGGCACAGATACGCAGTATTTT
j_gene: TRBJ1-3; v_gene: TRBV10-3; abundance: NA; d_gene: NA; CDR3aa: CAISPGPSGGVGGNTIYF; CDR3nt: TGTGCCATCAGTCCCGGACCCTCGGGCGGGGTTGGTGGAAACACCATATATTTT
j_gene: TRBJ2-7; v_gene: TRBV5-4; abundance: NA; d_gene: TRBD1; CDR3aa: CASSLPGTGVYEQYF; CDR3nt: TGTGCCAGCAGCTTGCCGGGGACAGGGGTCTACGAGCAGTACTTC
j_gene: TRBJ2-7; v_gene: TRBV5-1; abundance: NA; d_gene: TRBD2; CDR3aa: CASSLEREDEQYF; CDR3nt: TGCGCCAGCAGCCTGGAACGGGAGGACGAGCAGTACTTC
j_gene: TRBJ2-1; v_gene: TRBV18; abundance: NA; d_gene: NA; CDR3aa: CASSPRRDLNEQFF; CDR3nt: TGTGCCAGCTCACCCCGACGGGATCTCAATGAGCAGTTCTTC
j_gene: TRBJ2-6; v_gene: TRBV30; abundance: NA; d_gene: NA; CDR3aa: CAWSRRASSGANVLTF; CDR3nt: TGTGCCTGGAGTAGGAGGGCGAGCTCTGGGGCCAACGTCCTGACTTTC
j_gene: TRBJ2-7; v_gene: TRBV30; abundance: once; d_gene: NA; CDR3aa: CAWGTTGTHEQYF; CDR3nt: TGTGCCTGGGGGACCACAGGGACCCACGAGCAGTACTTC
j_gene: TRBJ2-1; v_gene: TRBV3-1/TRBV3-2; abundance: once; d_gene: TRBD1; CDR3aa: CASSQGQGANEQFF; CDR3nt: TGTGCCAGCAGCCAAGGACAGGGGGCTAATGAGCAGTTCTTC
j_gene: TRBJ1-1; v_gene: TRBV2; abundance: NA; d_gene: TRBD1; CDR3aa: CASSDRGREAFF; CDR3nt: TGTGCCAGCAGTGACAGGGGGAGGGAAGCTTTCTTT
j_gene: TRBJ2-5; v_gene: TRBV5-1; abundance: NA; d_gene: NA; CDR3aa: CASSIVIQKETQYF; CDR3nt: TGCGCCAGCAGCATCGTCATACAGAAAGAGACCCAGTACTTC
j_gene: TRBJ2-2; v_gene: TRBV6-2/TRBV6-3; abundance: few; d_gene: NA; CDR3aa: CASSYLSGLFF; CDR3nt: TGTGCCAGCAGTTACCTTAGTGGGCTGTTTTTT
j_gene: TRBJ1-1; v_gene: TRBV7-3; abundance: NA; d_gene: TRBD1; CDR3aa: CASSLMPTGGGTEAFF; CDR3nt: TGTGCCAGCAGCTTAATGCCGACAGGGGGCGGCACTGAAGCTTTCTTT
j_gene: TRBJ2-7; v_gene: TRBV29-1; abundance: few; d_gene: NA; CDR3aa: CSVVGHLYEQYF; CDR3nt: TGCAGCGTTGTCGGACACTTATACGAGCAGTACTTC
j_gene: TRBJ1-1; v_gene: TRBV27; abundance: once; d_gene: NA; CDR3aa: CASSARERNTEAFF; CDR3nt: TGTGCCAGCAGTGCCCGGGAACGAAATACTGAAGCTTTCTTT
j_gene: TRBJ2-5; v_gene: TRBV5-1; abundance: NA; d_gene: NA; CDR3aa: CASSMGGTDQETQYF; CDR3nt: TGCGCCAGCAGCATGGGAGGGACAGACCAAGAGACCCAGTACTTC
j_gene: TRBJ1-2; v_gene: TRBV29-1; abundance: many; d_gene: NA; CDR3aa: CSVGLGSDYGYTF; CDR3nt: TGCAGCGTTGGGTTGGGGAGTGACTATGGCTACACCTTC
j_gene: TRBJ1-3; v_gene: TRBV10-3; abundance: NA; d_gene: NA; CDR3aa: CAISENRVGSGNTIYF; CDR3nt: TGTGCCATCAGTGAGAACAGGGTAGGCTCTGGAAACACCATATATTTT
j_gene: TRBJ2-3; v_gene: TRBV24-1; abundance: NA; d_gene: TRBD2; CDR3aa: CATSEVRTSGSSDTQYF; CDR3nt: TGTGCCACCAGTGAAGTTAGGACTAGCGGGAGTTCAGATACGCAGTATTTT
j_gene: TRBJ2-1; v_gene: TRBV7-2; abundance: NA; d_gene: NA; CDR3aa: CASSLQAVSYNEQFF; CDR3nt: TGTGCCAGCAGCTTACAAGCGGTGTCCTACAATGAGCAGTTCTTC
j_gene: TRBJ2-7; v_gene: TRBV10-1; abundance: many; d_gene: TRBD2; CDR3aa: CASSESGRLQYF; CDR3nt: TGCGCCAGCAGTGAGAGCGGGAGGTTGCAGTACTTC
j_gene: TRBJ1-5; v_gene: TRBV23-1; abundance: NA; d_gene: NA; CDR3aa: CASSQSGGEDSNQPQHF; CDR3nt: TGCGCCAGCAGTCAATCGGGAGGAGAGGACAGCAATCAGCCCCAGCATTTT
j_gene: TRBJ1-1; v_gene: TRBV29-1; abundance: NA; d_gene: NA; CDR3aa: CSVEPQGNTEAFF; CDR3nt: TGCAGCGTTGAACCACAGGGGAACACTGAAGCTTTCTTT
j_gene: TRBJ1-5; v_gene: TRBV19; abundance: NA; d_gene: TRBD1; CDR3aa: CASRPTGLEGNQPQHF; CDR3nt: TGTGCCAGTAGACCGACAGGGTTGGAAGGCAATCAGCCCCAGCATTTT
j_gene: TRBJ1-1; v_gene: TRBV5-1; abundance: NA; d_gene: NA; CDR3aa: CASSLARGGNTEAFF; CDR3nt: TGCGCCAGCAGCTTGGCCCGGGGAGGGAACACTGAAGCTTTCTTT
j_gene: TRBJ2-7; v_gene: TRBV7-9; abundance: few; d_gene: NA; CDR3aa: CASSFQEGSYEQYF; CDR3nt: TGTGCCAGCAGCTTCCAGGAGGGCAGCTACGAGCAGTACTTC
j_gene: TRBJ1-6; v_gene: TRBV27; abundance: NA; d_gene: NA; CDR3aa: CASSRTADFYNSPLHF; CDR3nt: TGTGCCAGCAGTAGGACAGCTGACTTCTATAATTCACCCCTCCACTTT
j_gene: TRBJ1-1; v_gene: TRBV28; abundance: NA; d_gene: NA; CDR3aa: CASTSPGLTEAFF; CDR3nt: TGTGCCAGCACATCCCCAGGGTTAACTGAAGCTTTCTTT
j_gene: TRBJ1-5; v_gene: TRBV6-2/TRBV6-3; abundance: NA; d_gene: TRBD1; CDR3aa: CASSSPVRTGVLSNQPQHF; CDR3nt: TGTGCCAGCAGTTCCCCCGTCAGGACAGGGGTGTTGAGCAATCAGCCCCAGCATTTT
j_gene: TRBJ2-7; v_gene: TRBV28; abundance: NA; d_gene: NA; CDR3aa: CASSVGQTNAYEQYF; CDR3nt: TGTGCCAGCAGTGTCGGACAGACAAATGCCTACGAGCAGTACTTC
j_gene: TRBJ2-3; v_gene: TRBV4-2; abundance: NA; d_gene: TRBD2; CDR3aa: CASSLVAGTIANTQYF; CDR3nt: TGTGCCAGCAGCCTAGTAGCTGGGACTATAGCCAATACGCAGTATTTT
j_gene: TRBJ1-1; v_gene: TRBV6-5; abundance: NA; d_gene: TRBD1; CDR3aa: CASRLDRDTEAFF; CDR3nt: TGTGCCAGCAGACTCGACAGGGACACTGAAGCTTTCTTT
j_gene: TRBJ1-3; v_gene: TRBV30; abundance: NA; d_gene: NA; CDR3aa: CAWNPGYTGNTIYF; CDR3nt: TGTGCCTGGAACCCGGGGTACACTGGAAACACCATATATTTT
j_gene: TRBJ2-1; v_gene: TRBV5-1; abundance: few; d_gene: TRBD1; CDR3aa: CASSLGQGDGSEQFF; CDR3nt: TGCGCCAGCAGCTTGGGACAGGGAGATGGGAGTGAGCAGTTCTTC